One sample yielded the 16 T cell receptor beta chains listed below, sequenced in a study of early stage breast cancer tumors. Repertoires were generated with immunoSEQ multiplex PCR, while TCRdb's copy carries only in-frame clones and drops some. The table records 14,000 or so clones, about 80% of them present only once. The specimen sequenced was normal breast tissue next to the tumor. These receptors were obtained from a person between 45 and 65 years old with breast cancer.

This clone has more than one count but fewer than ten. The rearrangement uses TRBV30 and TRBJ1-3; perhaps TRBD1 as D (5 bases). V gave up 3 bases and J gave up 3 bases, with 15 bases separating them. The germline V gene encodes CDR1 GTSNPN and CDR2 SVGIG (reference sequence). The CDR3 loop spans 15 amino acids. This CDR3 reads CAWSGAADLGNTIYF. DNA of the CDR3: TGTGCCTGGAGCGGGGCGGCAGATCTTGGAAACACCATATATTTT.

The chain couples TRBV29-1 to TRBJ2-1; the match to TRBD1 covers 8 bases. The V segment lost 6 bases and the J segment 6 bases; nucleotides outside the gene matches: 10. The CDR3 consists of 14 residues. Germline V gene data show CDR1 as SQVTM and CDR2 as ANQGSEA. CDR3 residues: CSVTTGATSNEQFF. CDR3 coding DNA: TGCAGCGTCACGACAGGGGCTACCTCCAATGAGCAGTTCTTC.

The gene calls are TRBV5-4 and TRBJ2-7, with 14 bases lining up with TRBD2. This CDR3 comprises 15 residues. The junction had 6 bases not matched to a gene; V was cut back by 4 bases and J by 6 bases. The germline V gene has CDR1 SGHNT and CDR2 YYREEE (reference sequence). The CDR3 spells CASSPGLAGVGEQYF. In DNA, the CDR3 is TGTGCCAGCAGCCCGGGACTAGCGGGAGTGGGCGAGCAGTACTTC.

The chain links TRBV18 to TRBJ2-7; 7 nucleotides agree with TRBD1. Germline CDR1 reads KGHSH; CDR2 reads LQKENI. The CDR3 contains 15 residues. The ends lost 5 bases at V and 1 base at J; junction bases unmatched: 8. The CDR3, as DNA: TGTGCCAGCTCAAACATAGAGACAGGGTCCTACGAGCAGTACTTC. As protein: CASSNIETGSYEQYF.

This chain links TRBV5-6 with TRBJ2-7; D perhaps matches TRBD1 (5 bases). The germline CDR1 and CDR2 sequences are SGHDT and YYEEEE. Trimming cost V 3 bases and J 1 base, with 14 bases left between them. CDR3 length: 15 residues. The CDR3 loop is CASSSAHQGSYEQYF. CDR3 bases: TGTGCCAGCAGCTCGGCACATCAGGGTTCCTACGAGCAGTACTTC.

This chain connects TRBV7-9 to TRBJ1-1; 7 bases align to TRBD1. The CDR3 covers 14 residues. The V and J ends lost 5 bases and 2 bases, in that order; junction bases with no gene match: 5. The germline CDR1 and CDR2 sequences are SEHNR and FQNEAQ (reference sequence). This chain's CDR3 is CASSVDRFNTEAFF. Written as DNA, the CDR3 is TGTGCCAGCAGCGTGGACAGGTTTAACACTGAAGCTTTCTTT.

The genes are TRBV28 and TRBJ2-7; D remains unclear. V lost 3 bases to trimming and J lost 1 base, with 16 bases between them. Germline lookup yields CDR1 MDHEN and CDR2 SYDVKM. The CDR3 sequence is 16 residues long. CDR3 sequence (DNA): TGTGCCAGCAGTTTCCCTGCAGGATACCATTCCTACGAGCAGTACTTC. Encoded protein: CASSFPAGYHSYEQYF.

This clone is a singleton in its sample. The V and J genes are TRBV15 and TRBJ2-5; tentative D call: TRBD2 (6 bases). The CDR3 loop spans 14 amino acids. CDR1 is LNHNV and CDR2 is YYDKDF in the germline V gene (reference sequence). V shed 5 bases and J shed 2 bases, with 12 bases lying between them. CDR3: CATSGRGGQETQYF. DNA for the CDR3: TGTGCCACCAGCGGACGTGGAGGGCAAGAGACCCAGTACTTC.

The chain recombines TRBV5-1 with TRBJ2-7; TRBD2 aligns across 8 bases. CDR3 length: 15 residues. Germline lookup yields CDR1 SGHRS and CDR2 YFSETQ. Trimming took 4 bases from V and 3 from J; bases not matched to a gene: 9. The CDR3 here is CASSTNSGDFYEQYF. The CDR3 bases are TGCGCCAGCAGCACAAATAGCGGGGACTTCTACGAGCAGTACTTC.

This sequence joins TRBV5-6 and TRBJ1-4; D may be TRBD1 (5 bases). CDR3 size: 14 residues. V lost 0 bases, J lost 5 bases, and 8 bases lay in between. Germline lookup yields CDR1 SGHDT and CDR2 YYEEEE. CDR3 DNA: TGTGCCAGCAGCTTGGGACAGATAAATGAAAAACTGTTTTTT. Residues: CASSLGQINEKLFF.

The CDR3 region is CSVRLSGTGGGYTF. The CDR3 DNA reads as TGCAGCGTTAGGCTGTCTGGGACAGGGGGCGGCTACACCTTC. The chain joins TRBV29-1 to TRBJ1-2, with 12 positions matching TRBD1. CDR3 length equals 14 residues. Trimming cost V 5 bases and J 8 bases; bases outside gene matches: 9. Germline V lookup: CDR1 SQVTM, CDR2 ANQGSEA.

The chain uses TRBV6-5 and TRBJ1-2; D perhaps matches TRBD1 (6 bases). Between the trimmed V and J ends, which lost 6 bases and 6 bases, there was a span of 11 bases. This CDR3 has 12 residues. The germline CDR1 and CDR2 sequences are MNHEY and SVGAGI. This chain's CDR3 is CASRSDSHGYTF. CDR3 in DNA: TGTGCCAGCAGGTCGGACAGCCATGGCTACACCTTC.

This clone was picked up a small number of times. The rearrangement joins TRBV7-8 to TRBJ1-1; D may be TRBD1 (6 bases). The CDR3 totals 15 residues. The germline V and J ends were trimmed by 0 bases and 4 bases, with 12 bases remaining between them. Germline assignment: CDR1 SGHVS and CDR2 FQNEAQ. CDR3 DNA sequence: TGTGCCAGCAGCTTAGCGACGGGGGCGGCCACTGAAGCTTTCTTT. Residues: CASSLATGAATEAFF.

The chain joins TRBV28 to TRBJ2-7, with TRBD1 identical over 9 bases. Germline V gene sequence: CDR1 MDHEN, CDR2 SYDVKM. This CDR3 is 16 amino acids long. Unmatched junction bases numbered 11, after V lost 5 bases and J lost 3 bases. The CDR3 sequence is CASSPLAGQGNYEQYF. The DNA of the CDR3 is TGTGCCAGCAGTCCATTGGCTGGACAGGGGAACTACGAGCAGTACTTC.

J is TRBJ2-7 and V is TRBV19, with D possibly matching TRBD1 (7 bases). Germline CDR1 LNHDA, CDR2 SQIVND (reference sequence). V dropped 3 bases and J dropped 7 bases, with 13 bases sitting between them. The CDR3 is made up of 13 amino acids. CDR3 in amino acids: CASSIEGAGEQYF. In DNA, the CDR3 is TGTGCCAGTAGTATCGAGGGGGCGGGGGAGCAGTACTTC.

Only one count was recorded for this clone. This chain links TRBV29-1 with TRBJ2-7, with TRBD1 matching 7 bases. CDR1 is SQVTM, CDR2 ANQGSEA, per germline. Unmatched junction bases numbered 17, after V lost 3 bases and J lost 6 bases. This CDR3 has 16 amino acids. The CDR3 DNA reads as TGCAGCGTTGAGGGTTGCCCTGACAGGGTCCAAGTCGAGCAGTACTTC. Encoded protein: CSVEGCPDRVQVEQYF.